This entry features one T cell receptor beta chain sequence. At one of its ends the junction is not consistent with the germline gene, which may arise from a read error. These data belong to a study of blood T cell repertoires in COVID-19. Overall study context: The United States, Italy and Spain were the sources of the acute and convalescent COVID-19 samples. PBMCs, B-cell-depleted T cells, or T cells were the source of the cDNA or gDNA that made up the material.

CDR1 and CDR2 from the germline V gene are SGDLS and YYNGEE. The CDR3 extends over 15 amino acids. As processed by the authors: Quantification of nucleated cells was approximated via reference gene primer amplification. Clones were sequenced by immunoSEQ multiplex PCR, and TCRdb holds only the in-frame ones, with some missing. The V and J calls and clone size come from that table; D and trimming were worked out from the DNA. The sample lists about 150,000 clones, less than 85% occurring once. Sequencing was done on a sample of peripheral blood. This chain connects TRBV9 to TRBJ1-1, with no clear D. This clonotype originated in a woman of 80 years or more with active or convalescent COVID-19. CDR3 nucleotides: TGTGCCAGCAGCACCACGGGCCTCGGGAACGCTGAAGCTTTCTTT. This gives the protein CASSTTGLGNAEAFF.